The next 9 T cell receptor beta chains were all read from a single sample in a study of molecular identifiers for immune sequencing clone quantification. MiXCR was run by TCRdb on the PCR reads, yielding one entry per CDR3 protein. The sample records about 40,000 distinct CDR3 sequences, about a fifth being singletons. Sequenced input: naive CD8+ T cells from blood, with Jurkat cell RNA spiked in. Subset: FACS-sorted CD8+CD4-CCR7+CD45RA+ naive T cells. All receptors derive from a human donor in good health. Some libraries in this study had Jurkat cell RNA spiked in.

The chain links TRBV19 to TRBJ2-7; possible D gene TRBD1, 6 bases. The CDR3 has 13 amino acids. Germline-derived CDR1 and CDR2 are LNHDA and SQIVND (reference sequence). The germline V and J ends were trimmed by 10 bases and 2 bases, with 15 bases remaining between them. The DNA of the CDR3 is TGTGCCACCGCTCCCAGGGGAACCTACGAGCAGTACTTC. Translation gives CATAPRGTYEQYF.

This clonotype was counted ten times or more. This chain joins TRBV7-2 and TRBJ2-2; 10 bases fit TRBD2. Germline V lookup: CDR1 SGHTA, CDR2 FQGNSA. CDR3 length: 15 residues. Germline trimming cut 6 bases from V and 3 bases from J; bases unmatched to any gene: 4. CDR3 protein: CASRGTSAYTGELFF. CDR3 bases: TGTGCCAGCAGGGGGACTAGCGCTTACACCGGGGAGCTGTTTTTT. Variable domain in full (rest from reference TRBV7-2 and TRBJ2-2): GAGVSQSPSNKVTEKGKDVELRCDPISGHTALYWYRQSLGQGLEFLIYFQGNSAPDKSGLPSDRFSAERTGGSVSTLTIQRTQQEDSAVYLCASRGTSAYTGELFFGEGSRLTVL.

This clonotype was counted many times. The chain uses TRBV4-1 and TRBJ2-1; 10 positions agree with TRBD2. The CDR3 contains 16 residues. Germline CDR1 MGHRA, CDR2 YSYEKL. Unmatched junction bases numbered 10, after V lost 3 bases and J lost 8 bases. Written as DNA, the CDR3 is TGCGCCAGCAGCCACCTAGCGGGAGCACGGGCTGATGAGCAGTTCTTC. The encoded protein is CASSHLAGARADEQFF.

For this clonotype: One base away lies a much larger clone, so this may be a sequencing read error. This chain uses TRBV20-1 with TRBJ2-1, with 14 bases fitting TRBD2. Germline V gene sequence: CDR1 DFQATT, CDR2 SNEGSKA (reference sequence). The CDR3 totals 15 residues. The V and J ends lost 6 bases and 4 bases, in that order; junction bases with no gene match: 5. The CDR3 coding sequence is TGCAGTGCGCCCCGGACTAGCGGGAGGTACAATGAGCAGTTCTTC. Translation: CSAPRTSGRYNEQFF.

Comments on this clonotype: A much larger clone lies a single base off, so this may be a read error. This sequence joins TRBV20-1 and TRBJ2-1; D gene unclear. Germline assignment: CDR1 DFQATT and CDR2 SNEGSKA (reference sequence). V was shortened by 6 bases and J by 9 bases, with 12 bases between the two germline ends. The CDR3 is made up of 11 amino acids. CDR3 DNA sequence: TGCAGTGCAAACAATTTGGGTGAGCAGTTCTTC. Translating it yields CSANNLGEQFF.

V and J are TRBV7-2 and TRBJ2-7; D remains ambiguous. The CDR3 loop spans 13 amino acids. V was cut by 3 bases and J by 0 bases, with 6 bases left in between. Germline-derived CDR1 and CDR2 are SGHTA and FQGNSA. CDR3 residues: CASSFLASYEQYF. As DNA, the CDR3 is TGTGCCAGCAGCTTTTTGGCCTCCTACGAGCAGTACTTC.

The chain is built from TRBV4-3 and TRBJ2-6; D is uncertain. CDR1 and CDR2 (germline): LGHNA, YSLEER. The CDR3 is 15 amino acids. V dropped 5 bases and J dropped 0 bases, with 8 bases sitting between them. The CDR3 here is CASSSTPSGANVLTF. The CDR3, as DNA: TGCGCCAGCAGCTCGACACCCTCTGGGGCCAACGTCCTGACTTTC.

This clonotype was seen ten or more times. The rearrangement uses TRBV12-3 or TRBV12-4 and TRBJ1-4; no firm D call. The V and J ends lost 3 bases and 8 bases respectively, with 16 bases between them. The CDR3 has 15 residues. This chain's CDR3 is CASSLFVGVEEKLFF. The CDR3 coding sequence is TGTGCCAGCAGTTTGTTTGTCGGGGTTGAGGAAAAACTGTTTTTT.

This clonotype turned up a few times. V gene TRBV20-1 combines with J gene TRBJ2-3; tentative D call: TRBD1 (5 bases). Germline values: CDR1 DFQATT, CDR2 SNEGSKA (reference sequence). The germline V and J ends were trimmed by 6 bases and 0 bases, with 10 bases remaining between them. CDR3 length equals 13 residues. The CDR3 DNA reads as TGCAGTGCCATTGACAGTAGCACAGATACGCAGTATTTT. It is translated as CSAIDSSTDTQYF.